This record looks at one TCR beta chain sequence and its context. Being one base from a much bigger clone, this may be a read error. This sample was taken from a study of read filtering for tumor transcriptome and immune sequencing. From around 0.4 ug of RNA, a library with molecular barcoded alpha/delta and beta/gamma adaptors was made. MiXCR, run by TCRdb on the reads, gives a single entry per CDR3 protein. Of roughly 130,000 distinct CDR3 sequences detected, 10% to 15% appear once; the ten largest clones hold roughly 11%. Germline V lookup: CDR1 SQVTM, CDR2 ANQGSEA. Deletions cut 1 base from V and 4 bases from J, with 12 bases between. This CDR3 region has 14 residues.

The sequenced sample was a population of CD138-negative cells sorted from bone marrow. The source is a donor older than 35 with multiple myeloma. This chain links TRBV29-1 with TRBJ2-3; D perhaps matches TRBD2 (6 bases). The CDR3 spells CSVEGQGLADTQYF. The CDR3 DNA sequence: TGCAGCGTTGAAGGGCAGGGACTCGCAGATACGCAGTATTTT.